The entry that follows covers one TCR beta chain sequence. Its cognate antigen is unknown. The data are from a study of cytomegalovirus exposure and HLA in healthy donors. Study summary: Caucasian-associated ancestry cluster membership applied to about 83% of about 370 genotyped donors. Whole-study findings and limits: Analyzed later, association rates of TCRs varied across HLA loci, with DRB1 most and HLA-C fewest. Common viral pathogens seemed to be connected with several of the most significant clusters, according to a later analysis. The study recorded around 160 TCR beta chains that were cytomegalovirus-associated.

Primers included in the PCR were 60 Vbeta and 13 Jbeta primers. The assay was immunoSEQ multiplex PCR, and TCRdb's table has in-frame clones only and misses some. The sample lists roughly 230,000 clones, about 93% occurring once. Sequencing was done on a sample of PBMCs. This clonotype originated in a girl under 10 years old in good health and CMV-seronegative.

CDR3 region: CASSAYYGYTF. The CDR3 DNA follows: TGTGCCAGCAGTGCTTACTATGGCTACACCTTC. This chain links TRBV25-1 with TRBJ1-2; no clear D. The CDR3 is 11 amino acids. V was cut by 4 bases and J by 3 bases, with 3 bases left in between. CDR1 is MGHDK, CDR2 SYGVNS, per germline.